This TCR beta chain is from a study of shared clonotypes between healthy human individuals. Overall study findings and caveats: Between a handful of donors, naive CD4 clonotypes were shared at a level of about 5%.

Researchers partitioned CD4+ cells into CD45RA+ naive and CD45RA-negative memory subsets. The CDR3 has 12 amino acids. The germline V gene encodes CDR1 MDHEN and CDR2 SYDVKM. V was pared by 4 bases and J by 10 bases, with 6 bases of the junction left unmatched. About this clone itself: What it binds is unknown.

Each sorted subset replicate got 200 ng genomic DNA, 25,000 to 35,000 genomes. Assay: immunoSEQ multiplex PCR; the TCRdb copy retains only in-frame clones and omits some. Here the sample spans approximately 1,500,000 clones, around 98% being singletons. The sequencing sample was made of naive CD4+ T cells sorted from blood. Regarding subset: CD45RA+ positively selected. The chain has TRBV28 and TRBJ1-2, with TRBD1 matching over 7 bases. The sequence came from a man under 40 in good health. The CDR3 reads CASSSGQAHYTF. In DNA, the CDR3 is TGTGCCAGCAGTTCCGGACAGGCCCACTACACCTTC.